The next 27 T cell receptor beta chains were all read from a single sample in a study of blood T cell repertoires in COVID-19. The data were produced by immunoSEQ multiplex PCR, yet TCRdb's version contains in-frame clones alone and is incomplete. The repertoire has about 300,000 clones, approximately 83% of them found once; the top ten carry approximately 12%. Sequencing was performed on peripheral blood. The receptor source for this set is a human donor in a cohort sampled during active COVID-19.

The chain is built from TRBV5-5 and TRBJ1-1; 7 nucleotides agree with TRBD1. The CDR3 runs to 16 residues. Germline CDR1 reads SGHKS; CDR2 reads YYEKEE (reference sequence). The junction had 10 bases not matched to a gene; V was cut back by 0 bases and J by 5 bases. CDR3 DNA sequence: TGTGCCAGCAGCTTGGTTCCCACAGGGGAGGCGACTGAAGCTTTCTTT. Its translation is CASSLVPTGEATEAFF.

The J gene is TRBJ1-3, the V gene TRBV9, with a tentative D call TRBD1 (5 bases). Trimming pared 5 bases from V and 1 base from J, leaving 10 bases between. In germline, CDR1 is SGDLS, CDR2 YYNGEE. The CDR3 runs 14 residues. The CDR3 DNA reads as TGTGCCAGCAGTGCTGACAGATCTGGAAACACCATATATTTT. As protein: CASSADRSGNTIYF. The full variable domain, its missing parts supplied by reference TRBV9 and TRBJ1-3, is DSGVTQTPKHLITATGQRVTLRCSPRSGDLSVYWYQQSLDQGLQFLIQYYNGEERAKGNILERFSAQQFPDLHSELNLSSLELGDSALYFCASSADRSGNTIYFGEGSWLTVV.

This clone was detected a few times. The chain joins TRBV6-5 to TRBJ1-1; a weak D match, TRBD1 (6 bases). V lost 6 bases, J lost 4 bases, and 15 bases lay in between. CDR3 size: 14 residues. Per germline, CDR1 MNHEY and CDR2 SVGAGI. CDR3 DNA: TGTGCCAGCAGACTTGGGGGCGCGAGCACTGAAGCTTTCTTT. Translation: CASRLGGASTEAFF.

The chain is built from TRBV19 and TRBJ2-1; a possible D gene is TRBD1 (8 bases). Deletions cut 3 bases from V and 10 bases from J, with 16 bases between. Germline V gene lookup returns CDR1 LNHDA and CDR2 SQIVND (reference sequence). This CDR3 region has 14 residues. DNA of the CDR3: TGTGCCAGTAGTATCGGCGGACAGGGAGGGGAGCAGTTCTTC. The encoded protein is CASSIGGQGGEQFF.

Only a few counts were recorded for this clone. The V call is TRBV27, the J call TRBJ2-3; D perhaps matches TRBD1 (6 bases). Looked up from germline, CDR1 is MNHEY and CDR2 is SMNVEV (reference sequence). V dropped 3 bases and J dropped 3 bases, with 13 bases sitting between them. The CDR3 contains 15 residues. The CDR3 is CASSFTQGQTDTQYF. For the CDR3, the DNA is TGTGCCAGCAGTTTCACACAGGGACAAACAGATACGCAGTATTTT.

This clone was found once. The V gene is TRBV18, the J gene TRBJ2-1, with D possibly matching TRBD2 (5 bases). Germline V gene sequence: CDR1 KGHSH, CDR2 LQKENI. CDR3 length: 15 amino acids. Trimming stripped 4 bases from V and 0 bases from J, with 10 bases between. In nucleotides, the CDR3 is TGTGCCAGCTCACTAGCGCTAAGCTCCTACAATGAGCAGTTCTTC. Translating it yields CASSLALSSYNEQFF.

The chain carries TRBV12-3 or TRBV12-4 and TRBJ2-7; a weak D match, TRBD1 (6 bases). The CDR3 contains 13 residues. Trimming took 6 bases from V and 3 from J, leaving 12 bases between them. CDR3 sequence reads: CASRKGHLYEQYF. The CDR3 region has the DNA TGTGCCAGCAGAAAGGGACATCTCTACGAGCAGTACTTC.

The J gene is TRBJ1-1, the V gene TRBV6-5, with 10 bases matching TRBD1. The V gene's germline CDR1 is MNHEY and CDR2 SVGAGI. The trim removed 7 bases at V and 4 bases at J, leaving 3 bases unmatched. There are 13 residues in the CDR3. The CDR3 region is CASKRTGGTEAFF. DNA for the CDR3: TGTGCCAGCAAGAGGACAGGGGGCACTGAAGCTTTCTTT.

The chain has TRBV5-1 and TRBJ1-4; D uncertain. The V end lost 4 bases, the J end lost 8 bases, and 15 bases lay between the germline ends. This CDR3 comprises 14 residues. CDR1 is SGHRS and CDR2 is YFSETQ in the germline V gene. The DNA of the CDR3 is TGCGCCAGCAGCCCCGGAACCGGGAGCGAAAAACTGTTTTTT. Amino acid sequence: CASSPGTGSEKLFF.

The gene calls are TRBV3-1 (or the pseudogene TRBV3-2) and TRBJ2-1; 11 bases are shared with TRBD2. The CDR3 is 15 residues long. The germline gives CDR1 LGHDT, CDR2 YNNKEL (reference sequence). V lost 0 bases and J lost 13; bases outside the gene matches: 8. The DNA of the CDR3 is TGTGCCAGCAGCCAAGACCTTACTAGCGGGAGCGAACAGTTCTTC. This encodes CASSQDLTSGSEQFF.

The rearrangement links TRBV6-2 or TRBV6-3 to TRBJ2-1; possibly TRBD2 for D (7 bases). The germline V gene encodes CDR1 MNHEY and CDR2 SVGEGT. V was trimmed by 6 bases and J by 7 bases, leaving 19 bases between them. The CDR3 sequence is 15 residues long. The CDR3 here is CASSGGGGLPNEQFF. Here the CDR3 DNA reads TGTGCCAGCAGCGGGGGCGGGGGACTACCGAATGAGCAGTTCTTC.

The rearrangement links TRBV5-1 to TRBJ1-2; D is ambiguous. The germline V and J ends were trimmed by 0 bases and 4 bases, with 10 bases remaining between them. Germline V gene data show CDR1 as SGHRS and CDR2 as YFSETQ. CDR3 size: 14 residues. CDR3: CASSLDLRRYGYTF. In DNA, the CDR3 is TGCGCCAGCAGCTTGGATCTCCGTCGCTATGGCTACACCTTC.

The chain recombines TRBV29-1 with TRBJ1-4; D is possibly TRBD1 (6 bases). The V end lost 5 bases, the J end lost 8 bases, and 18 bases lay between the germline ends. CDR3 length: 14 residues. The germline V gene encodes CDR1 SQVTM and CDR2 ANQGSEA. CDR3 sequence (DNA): TGCAGCGTTCAAGGGGGGGGTGTATGGGAAAAACTGTTTTTT. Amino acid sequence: CSVQGGGVWEKLFF. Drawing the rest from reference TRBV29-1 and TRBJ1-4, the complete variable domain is SAVISQKPSRDICQRGTSLTIQCQVDSQVTMMFWYRQQPGQSLTLIATANQGSEATYESGFVIDKFPISRPNLTFSTLTVSNMSPEDSSIYLCSVQGGGVWEKLFFGSGTQLSVL.

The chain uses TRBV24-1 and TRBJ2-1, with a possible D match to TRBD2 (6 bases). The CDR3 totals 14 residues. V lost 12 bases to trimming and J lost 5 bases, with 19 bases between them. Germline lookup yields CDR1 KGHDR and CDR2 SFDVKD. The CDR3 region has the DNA TGTGCCTCTTCCTCCGGGAGAAATGACAATGAGCAGTTCTTC. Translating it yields CASSSGRNDNEQFF.

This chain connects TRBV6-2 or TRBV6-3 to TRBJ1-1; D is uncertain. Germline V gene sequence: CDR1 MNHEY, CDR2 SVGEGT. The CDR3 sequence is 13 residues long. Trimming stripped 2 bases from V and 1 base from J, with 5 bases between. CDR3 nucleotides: TGTGCCAGCAGTTACGGAGGGAACACTGAAGCTTTCTTT. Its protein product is CASSYGGNTEAFF.

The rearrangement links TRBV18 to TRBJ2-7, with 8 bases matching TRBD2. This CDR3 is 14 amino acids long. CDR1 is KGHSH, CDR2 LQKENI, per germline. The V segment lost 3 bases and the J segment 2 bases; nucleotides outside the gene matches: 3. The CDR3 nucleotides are TGTGCCAGCTCACCTCCGGGGGGGACCTACGAGCAGTACTTC. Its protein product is CASSPPGGTYEQYF.

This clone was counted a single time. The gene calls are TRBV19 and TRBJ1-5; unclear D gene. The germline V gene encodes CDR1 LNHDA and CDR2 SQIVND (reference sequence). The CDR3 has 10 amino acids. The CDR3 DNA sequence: TGTGGAAGACTAAATCAGCCCCAGCATTTT. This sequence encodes CGRLNQPQHF.

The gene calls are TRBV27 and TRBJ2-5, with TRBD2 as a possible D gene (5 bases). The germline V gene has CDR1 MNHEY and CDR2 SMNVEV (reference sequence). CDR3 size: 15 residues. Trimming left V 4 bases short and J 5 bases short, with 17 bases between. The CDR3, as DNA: TGTGCCAGCAGTTCGAGCGGTGTAAGTAGGGAGACCCAGTACTTC. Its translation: CASSSSGVSRETQYF.

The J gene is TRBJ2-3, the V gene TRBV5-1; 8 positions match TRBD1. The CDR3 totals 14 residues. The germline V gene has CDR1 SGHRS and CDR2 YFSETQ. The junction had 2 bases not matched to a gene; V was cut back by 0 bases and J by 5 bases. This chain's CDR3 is CASSLDRGRDTQYF. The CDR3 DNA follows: TGCGCCAGCAGCTTGGACAGGGGGAGAGATACGCAGTATTTT.

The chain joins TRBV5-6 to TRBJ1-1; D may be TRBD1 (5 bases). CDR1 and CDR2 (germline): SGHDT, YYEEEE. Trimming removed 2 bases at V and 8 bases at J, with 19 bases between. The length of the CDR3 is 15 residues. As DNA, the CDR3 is TGTGCCAGCAGCTTCAGGGTTTCGGGGGGGACCGAAGCTTTCTTT. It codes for CASSFRVSGGTEAFF.

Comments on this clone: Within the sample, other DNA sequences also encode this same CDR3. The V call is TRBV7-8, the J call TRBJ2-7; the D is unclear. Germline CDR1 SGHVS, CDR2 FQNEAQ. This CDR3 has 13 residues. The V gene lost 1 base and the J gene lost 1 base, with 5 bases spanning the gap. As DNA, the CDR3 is TGTGCCAGCAGCTTAGACAGATCCTACGAGCAGTACTTC. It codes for CASSLDRSYEQYF.

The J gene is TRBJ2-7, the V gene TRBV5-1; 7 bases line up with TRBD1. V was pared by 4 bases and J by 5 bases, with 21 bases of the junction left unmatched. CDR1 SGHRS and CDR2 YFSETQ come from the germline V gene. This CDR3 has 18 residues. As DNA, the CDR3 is TGCGCCAGCAGCCGATTACTACAGACAGGGTTATCGTCGAACGAGCAGTACTTC. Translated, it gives CASSRLLQTGLSSNEQYF.

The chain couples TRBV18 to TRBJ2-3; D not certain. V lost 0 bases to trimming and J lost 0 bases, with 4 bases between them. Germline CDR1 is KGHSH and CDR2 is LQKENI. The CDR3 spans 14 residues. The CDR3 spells CASSPPQSTDTQYF. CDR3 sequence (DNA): TGTGCCAGCTCACCACCCCAAAGCACAGATACGCAGTATTTT.

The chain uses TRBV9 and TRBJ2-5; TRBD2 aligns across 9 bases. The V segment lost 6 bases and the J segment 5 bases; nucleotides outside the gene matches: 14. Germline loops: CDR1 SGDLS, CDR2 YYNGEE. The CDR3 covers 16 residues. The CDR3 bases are TGTGCCAGCACCCCCGGTGCGGGAGGGCCGGGGGAGACCCAGTACTTC. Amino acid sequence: CASTPGAGGPGETQYF.

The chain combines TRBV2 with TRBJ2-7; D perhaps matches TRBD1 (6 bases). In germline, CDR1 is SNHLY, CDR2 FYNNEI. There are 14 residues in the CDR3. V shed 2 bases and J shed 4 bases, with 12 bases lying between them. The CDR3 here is CASSERAGEYEQYF. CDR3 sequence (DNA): TGTGCCAGCAGTGAACGGGCAGGGGAATACGAGCAGTACTTC.

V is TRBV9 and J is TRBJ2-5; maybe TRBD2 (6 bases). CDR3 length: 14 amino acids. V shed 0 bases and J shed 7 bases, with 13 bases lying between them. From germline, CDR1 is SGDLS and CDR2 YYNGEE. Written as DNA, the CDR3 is TGTGCCAGCAGCGTAGAGTCCTACGGGGGGACCCAGTACTTC. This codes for CASSVESYGGTQYF.

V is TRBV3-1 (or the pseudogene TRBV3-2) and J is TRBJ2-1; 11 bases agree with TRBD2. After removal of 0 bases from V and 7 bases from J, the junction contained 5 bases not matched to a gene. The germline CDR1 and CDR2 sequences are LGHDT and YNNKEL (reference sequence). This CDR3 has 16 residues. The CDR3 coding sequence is TGTGCCAGCAGCCAAGAGTTGACTAGCGGGAAGAATGAGCAGTTCTTC. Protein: CASSQELTSGKNEQFF.